The 19 T cell receptor beta chains in this list originate from one sample, sequenced in a study of T cell repertoires in cytomegalovirus infection. TCRdb called the reads again in MiXCR, with one record for every CDR3 protein. The repertoire holds about 360,000 distinct CDR3 sequences, with over 15% as singletons. The specimen was PBMCs. These receptors all stem from a human donor in good health (CMV status not recorded). Some clones in this sample may be carry-over from other donors' samples.

The sample holds a few counts of this clonotype. The chain joins TRBV28 to TRBJ1-5; D is perhaps TRBD1 (5 bases). Germline V gene sequence: CDR1 MDHEN, CDR2 SYDVKM. V lost 3 bases and J lost 11, with 11 bases in between. The CDR3 is 12 amino acids. CDR3 region: CASSFQGGAQHF. CDR3 in DNA: TGTGCCAGCAGTTTTCAGGGTGGGGCCCAGCATTTT.

J is TRBJ1-5 and V is TRBV20-1, with 10 bases matching TRBD1. The V and J ends lost 0 bases and 10 bases, in that order; junction bases with no gene match: 12. Germline V gene sequence: CDR1 DFQATT, CDR2 SNEGSKA (reference sequence). CDR3 size: 16 residues. Written as DNA, the CDR3 is TGCAGTGCTAGAGATAACAGGGGACAGGGGACGAGACCCCAGCATTTT. Its protein is CSARDNRGQGTRPQHF.

The sample holds many counts of this clonotype. The chain combines TRBV7-2 with TRBJ2-3; possible D gene TRBD1, 5 bases. Germline loops: CDR1 SGHTA, CDR2 FQGNSA. The length of the CDR3 is 13 residues. V lost 4 bases to trimming and J lost 4 bases, with 9 bases between them. The CDR3 here is CASSWGDADTQYF. In DNA, the CDR3 is TGTGCCAGCAGCTGGGGCGATGCAGATACGCAGTATTTT.

The table lists this clonotype with many counts. This rearrangement joins TRBV28 to TRBJ1-5; no definite D call. Germline CDR1 reads MDHEN; CDR2 reads SYDVKM. V lost 2 bases to trimming and J lost 4 bases, with 3 bases between them. CDR3 length: 12 residues. The CDR3 here is CASSLLNQPQHF. The CDR3 region has the DNA TGTGCCAGCAGTTTACTAAATCAGCCCCAGCATTTT.

There are many counts of this clonotype. V gene TRBV6-5 combines with J gene TRBJ2-1; TRBD1 aligns across 7 bases. V lost 4 bases and J lost 8; bases outside the gene matches: 11. The CDR3 sequence is 15 residues long. CDR1 MNHEY and CDR2 SVGAGI come from the germline V gene. The CDR3: CASSFSRQGFHEQFF. CDR3 bases: TGTGCCAGCAGTTTTTCGAGACAGGGTTTTCATGAGCAGTTCTTC.

The table lists this clonotype with a few counts. The chain links TRBV4-2 to TRBJ2-2; a possible D gene is TRBD2 (7 bases). Germline loops: CDR1 LGHNA, CDR2 YNFKEQ. The V end lost 5 bases, the J end lost 5 bases, and 18 bases lay between the germline ends. CDR3 length: 16 residues. The CDR3 sequence is CASSSAAGAGTGELFF. DNA of the CDR3: TGTGCCAGCAGCTCGGCGGCGGGGGCCGGAACCGGGGAGCTGTTTTTT.

This clonotype was seen once. A much bigger clone sits one base away, suggesting this may be a read error. The genes are TRBV7-6 and TRBJ2-2; TRBD1 matches at 10 bases. This CDR3 spans 17 amino acids. Looked up from germline, CDR1 is SGHVS and CDR2 is FNYEAQ. CDR3: CVSTQSNPGTGDGELFF. In DNA form, the CDR3 reads TGTGTCAGCACACAATCCAATCCCGGGACAGGGGACGGGGAGCTGTTTTTT.

The table lists this clonotype with many counts. The chain recombines TRBV7-2 with TRBJ2-7, with TRBD2 identical over 7 bases. The CDR3 is 15 residues long. Trimming took 2 bases from V and 6 from J; bases not matched to a gene: 10. In germline, CDR1 is SGHTA, CDR2 FQGNSA. CDR3 amino acids: CASSLLAVPLSEQYF. CDR3 nucleotides: TGTGCCAGCAGCTTACTAGCGGTACCCCTATCCGAGCAGTACTTC.

This chain uses TRBV6-2 or TRBV6-3 with TRBJ2-7; D not certain. This CDR3 spans 13 amino acids. The V end lost 6 bases, the J end lost 2 bases, and 11 bases lay between the germline ends. Germline V gene lookup returns CDR1 MNHEY and CDR2 SVGEGT. The CDR3 reads CASSAKVPYEQYF. DNA of the CDR3: TGTGCCAGCAGCGCTAAGGTCCCCTACGAGCAGTACTTC.

This clonotype was recorded at least ten times. The chain couples TRBV2 to TRBJ1-3; D is unclear. The V gene's germline CDR1 is SNHLY and CDR2 FYNNEI. This CDR3 region has 16 residues. Trimming stripped 8 bases from V and 0 bases from J, with 17 bases between. CDR3 coding DNA: TGTGCCAGCGAGGGTGCAGCTGGGAGCTCTGGAAACACCATATATTTT. This codes for CASEGAAGSSGNTIYF.

This clonotype turned up a few times. The chain recombines TRBV7-2 with TRBJ2-5, with 9 bases aligning to TRBD2. This CDR3 spans 16 amino acids. The V gene end was trimmed by 6 bases and the J gene end by 4 bases; junction bases not matched to a gene: 12. Germline V gene data show CDR1 as SGHTA and CDR2 as FQGNSA. CDR3 in DNA: TGTGCCAGCAGTCTAGCCTTTGCGGGGGGGCGAGAGACCCAGTACTTC. It is translated as CASSLAFAGGRETQYF.

This clonotype showed up just a few times. The J gene is TRBJ2-1, the V gene TRBV19; 8 bases agree with TRBD2. V lost 1 base to trimming and J lost 1 base; unmatched junction nucleotides: 9. There are 18 residues in the CDR3. Germline CDR1 LNHDA, CDR2 SQIVND (reference sequence). The CDR3 loop is CASSIGGQRGPSYNEQFF. Written as DNA, the CDR3 is TGTGCCAGTAGTATAGGGGGTCAGCGGGGGCCTTCCTACAATGAGCAGTTCTTC.

Note on this clonotype: A clone one base away is much larger, so this may be a read error. This sequence joins TRBV28 and TRBJ1-6; TRBD1 might be the D (6 bases). The CDR3 totals 17 residues. CDR1 is MDHEN, CDR2 SYDVKM, per germline. CDR3 in amino acids: CTSSRGQGSSYNSPLHF. The CDR3 DNA reads TGTACCAGCAGTCGGGGGCAGGGGAGCTCCTATAATTCACCCCTCCACTTT. Looking up the rest from reference TRBV28 and TRBJ1-6 gives the full variable domain: DVKVTQSSRYLVKRTGEKVFLECVQDMDHENMFWYRQDPGLGLRLIYFSYDVKMKEKGDIPEGYSVSREKKERFSLILESASTNQTSMYLCTSSRGQGSSYNSPLHFGNGTRLTVT.

This clonotype was found many times. The chain is built from TRBV12-3 or TRBV12-4 and TRBJ1-1; 7 positions agree with TRBD1. This CDR3 has 14 amino acids. V dropped 8 bases and J dropped 3; count of bases not matched to a gene: 9. The CDR3 DNA sequence: TGTGCCAGCTGTAGACAGGGACGATACACTGAAGCTTTCTTT. Amino acid sequence: CASCRQGRYTEAFF.

This clonotype was seen at least ten times. This sequence joins TRBV7-2 and TRBJ2-1; TRBD2 agrees at 7 bases. The CDR3 spans 12 residues. The trim removed 4 bases at V and 7 bases at J, leaving 1 base unmatched. Germline V gives CDR1 SGHTA, CDR2 FQGNSA. CDR3 coding DNA: TGTGCCAGCAGCTGGGGGGGAAATGAGCAGTTCTTC. Protein product: CASSWGGNEQFF.

The V gene is TRBV18, the J gene TRBJ1-5, with D uncertain. The CDR3 runs 15 residues. V was clipped by 5 bases and J by 0 bases, with 11 bases between them. In germline, CDR1 is KGHSH, CDR2 LQKENI. The CDR3 protein is CASSAEVYSNQPQHF. In DNA, the CDR3 is TGTGCCAGCTCAGCAGAGGTTTATAGCAATCAGCCCCAGCATTTT. The whole variable domain, remainder taken from reference TRBV18 and TRBJ1-5, is NAGVMQNPRHLVRRRGQEARLRCSPMKGHSHVYWYRQLPEEGLKFMVYLQKENIIDESGMPKERFSAEFPKEGPSILRIQQVVRGDSAAYFCASSAEVYSNQPQHFGDGTRLSIL.

There are many counts of this clonotype. This rearrangement joins TRBV7-9 to TRBJ1-6; the D gene is possibly TRBD1 (6 bases). CDR3 length equals 15 residues. Germline V lookup: CDR1 SEHNR, CDR2 FQNEAQ (reference sequence). The V gene lost 4 bases and the J gene lost 10 bases, with 17 bases spanning the gap. The CDR3 DNA sequence: TGTGCCAGCAGCTCAGGAGGGGGTCGTCAGTCACCCCTCCACTTT. It codes for CASSSGGGRQSPLHF.

In its sample, this clonotype was seen many times. V gene TRBV12-3 or TRBV12-4 combines with J gene TRBJ1-2; tentative D call: TRBD1 (5 bases). This CDR3 has 13 amino acids. Trimming cost V 3 bases and J 3 bases, with 8 bases left between them. DNA of the CDR3: TGTGCCAGCAGTTTTGGCAGGGACTATGGCTACACCTTC. This encodes CASSFGRDYGYTF.

This clonotype was seen a few times. Written as DNA, the CDR3 is TGTGCCAGCAGCTCCCCTATGGTCAGGTCCTTCGACAATGAGCAGTTCTTC. Protein product: CASSSPMVRSFDNEQFF. The rearrangement joins TRBV7-2 to TRBJ2-1, with D unresolved. The germline gives CDR1 SGHTA, CDR2 FQGNSA. The CDR3 extends over 17 amino acids. The V and J ends lost 4 bases and 5 bases respectively, with 21 bases between them.